The present T cell receptor (beta chain) was sequenced within a study of cytomegalovirus exposure and HLA in healthy donors. The CDR3 contains 15 residues. CDR1 and CDR2 from the germline V gene are SEHNR and FQNEAQ (reference sequence). Trimming pared 3 bases from V and 3 bases from J, leaving 12 bases between. Both 60 Vbeta primers and 13 Jbeta primers went into the PCR. Assay: immunoSEQ multiplex PCR; the TCRdb copy retains only in-frame clones and omits some. In the table there are 150,000 to 200,000 clones, more than 60% of which are singletons. Material for sequencing was PBMCs. The chain combines TRBV7-9 with TRBJ1-3; D not certain. This receptor was obtained from a female donor in good health and CMV-seronegative. The CDR3 spells CASSFEGISGNTIYF. The CDR3 DNA follows: TGTGCCAGCAGCTTCGAGGGTATCAGTGGAAACACCATATATTTT.